The entry below describes one TCR beta chain. These data are taken from a study of blood T cell repertoires in COVID-19. Study as a whole: Acute and convalescent COVID-19 samples came from the United States, Italy and Spain. T cells, B-cell-depleted T cells, or PBMCs supplied cDNA or gDNA.

Recruited during active infection, patients (from Seattle) were subsequently followed longitudinally. The data were produced by immunoSEQ multiplex PCR, yet TCRdb's version contains in-frame clones alone and is incomplete. The sample has more than 300,000 clones, around 89% seen once. The CDR3 covers 14 residues. Germline V gene lookup returns CDR1 MGHRA and CDR2 YSYEKL. V shed 3 bases and J shed 6 bases, with 11 bases lying between them. The chain is built from TRBV4-1 and TRBJ2-2, with D perhaps TRBD2 (6 bases). The sequence was collected from a woman aged 30 to 39 with COVID-19, enrolled during active disease. The material sequenced was peripheral blood. The DNA for the CDR3 is TGCGCCAGCAGCCAGCAGGGAGGCGCCGGGGAGCTGTTTTTT. Translation: CASSQQGGAGELFF.